This TCR beta chain derives from a study of shared clonotypes between healthy human individuals. The split of CD4+ cells yielded CD45RA+ naive and CD45RA-negative memory subsets. A remark on this clone: The antigen is undetermined.

There are 17 residues in the CDR3. The germline CDR1 and CDR2 sequences are SGHDN and FVKESK. Trimming cost V 0 bases and J 4 bases, with 18 bases left between them. Whole-study results and caveats: Only blood was sampled, and tissue TCR repertoires likely differ from blood ones.

Replicate PCRs from sorted subsets contained approximately 190 ng DNA, which is approximately 30,000 T cell genomes. The assay was immunoSEQ multiplex PCR, and TCRdb's table has in-frame clones only and misses some. The repertoire holds approximately 2.5 million clones, with 93% as singletons. This receptor was obtained from a man in his late teens or twenties in good health. Some clones in this sample may be carry-over from other donors' samples. The sample was naive CD4+ T cells from PBMCs. Subset of the sample: CD45RA+ positively selected. The rearrangement links TRBV14 to TRBJ1-2; D not resolved. DNA of the CDR3: TGTGCCAGCAGCCAAGAAGTAGGACGTCTCGGGCGCTATGGCTACACCTTC. Its translation: CASSQEVGRLGRYGYTF.